A selection of T cell receptor beta chains follows, all from one sample in a study of blood T cell repertoires in COVID-19. Produced via immunoSEQ multiplex PCR; TCRdb's table is partial and in-frame only. The table includes 230,000 or so clones, roughly 85% detected once. Material: PBMCs or T cells enriched from blood (not recorded which). Receptors originate from a woman in her fifties or sixties who had been exposed to COVID-19. The CDR3 runs from the conserved cysteine through the conserved F or W. The D gene is left open where the match is weak. Size tells how often a clone was seen (once, few, many) or the class of an expanded clone, and some rows leave it out.

d_gene,j_gene,v_gene,abundance,CDR3nt,CDR3aa
-,TRBJ1-1,TRBV30,-,TGTGCCTGGAGGGAGGGTGCAAAAAACACTGAAGCTTTCTTT,CAWREGAKNTEAFF
-,TRBJ1-2,TRBV5-5,-,TGTGCCAGCAGCTTGAACCCTATCCTCTATGGCTACACCTTC,CASSLNPILYGYTF
TRBD1,TRBJ1-1,TRBV10-2,-,TGCGCCAGCAGACCGGACAGGCCGAACACTGAAGCTTTCTTT,CASRPDRPNTEAFF
TRBD1,TRBJ2-1,TRBV5-8,-,TGTGCCAGCAGCTTGGGGACAGGGCTTTACAATGAGCAGTTCTTC,CASSLGTGLYNEQFF
-,TRBJ2-1,TRBV7-2,-,TGTGCCAGCAGCGCCCGGGACTACAATGAGCAGTTCTTC,CASSARDYNEQFF
TRBD1,TRBJ2-5,TRBV24-1,-,TGTGCCACCAGTGATTCGACCGGGACAGGGGACGAGACCCAGTACTTC,CATSDSTGTGDETQYF
-,TRBJ2-2,TRBV1,-,TGCACCAGCAGCCAAGTCCCCGGGGGGGCAGTTCCCGGGGAGCTGTTTTTT,CTSSQVPGGAVPGELFF
-,TRBJ1-1,TRBV6-5,-,TGTGCCAGCAGCCTTGACACTGAAGCTTTCTTT,CASSLDTEAFF
-,TRBJ2-1,TRBV5-4,-,TGTGCCAGCAGCTCCGCCAAGCGAGCCTCCTACAATGAGCAGTTCTTC,CASSSAKRASYNEQFF
TRBD1,TRBJ1-1,TRBV5-5,-,TGTGCCAGCAGCCACCACCGTACAGGGGTCCCTAACACTGAAGCTTTCTTT,CASSHHRTGVPNTEAFF
-,TRBJ1-5,TRBV18,-,TGTGCCAGCTCACCAGAGACACATCAGCCCCAGCATTTT,CASSPETHQPQHF
-,TRBJ2-1,TRBV11-3,-,TGTGCCAGCAGCCAAGACGGGGGGCGGTCCTACAATGAGCAGTTCTTC,CASSQDGGRSYNEQFF
TRBD1,TRBJ2-2,TRBV18,-,TGTGCCAGCTCACCAAGGACAGGGGTTTTGAGCACCGGGGAGCTGTTTTTT,CASSPRTGVLSTGELFF
TRBD1,TRBJ2-7,TRBV11-2,once,TGTGCCAGCAGCTTGGATTTCCGGGACAGGGAACGCGAGCAGTACTTC,CASSLDFRDREREQYF
TRBD1,TRBJ1-5,TRBV28,-,TGTGCCAGCAGTTCCTACAACAGGGGCCTTAGCAATCAGCCCCAGCATTTT,CASSSYNRGLSNQPQHF
-,TRBJ2-4,TRBV6-2/TRBV6-3,-,TGTGCCAGCAGCCCTGGAGGGTCAGCCAAAAACATTCAGTACTTC,CASSPGGSAKNIQYF
TRBD2,TRBJ2-1,TRBV5-1,-,TGCGCCAGCAGCTTTAGGACTAGCGGGGGGGCCTCATACAATGAGCAGTTCTTC,CASSFRTSGGASYNEQFF
TRBD2,TRBJ2-5,TRBV6-5,-,TGTGCCAGCGGGACTAGCGTGGAGACCCAGTACTTC,CASGTSVETQYF
-,TRBJ1-4,TRBV15,-,TGTGCCACCAGCACTCGCAGGGCCCCAAATGAAAAACTGTTTTTT,CATSTRRAPNEKLFF
-,TRBJ1-2,TRBV6-1,-,TGTGCCAGCAGTGAAACTACGATAGGGGGACGTGGCTACACCTTC,CASSETTIGGRGYTF
-,TRBJ2-2,TRBV11-2,-,TGTGCCAGCAGCTTAGGTATTCGGTACACCGGGGAGCTGTTTTTT,CASSLGIRYTGELFF
-,TRBJ1-2,TRBV7-2,-,TGTGCCAGCAGCCCTTCTAACTATGGCTACACCTTC,CASSPSNYGYTF
-,TRBJ2-1,TRBV4-3,-,TGCGCCAGCAGCCCAAGCCTTAGCTCCTACAATGAGCAGTTCTTC,CASSPSLSSYNEQFF
TRBD1,TRBJ1-1,TRBV2,-,TGTGCCAGCAGTCTCAGACAGGGGGCAAACACTGAAGCTTTCTTT,CASSLRQGANTEAFF
TRBD1,TRBJ1-2,TRBV5-1,-,TGCGCCAGCAGCCAAGGGGGCAATATTGGCTACACCTTC,CASSQGGNIGYTF
-,TRBJ1-3,TRBV7-2,-,TGTGCCAGCAGCTTTTCCCGGGTTCGGGGGGTCTCTGGAAACACCATATATTTT,CASSFSRVRGVSGNTIYF
TRBD1,TRBJ2-2,TRBV25-1,-,TGTGCCAGCAGTGCCCGGACAGGGGGAGGCACCGGGGAGCTGTTTTTT,CASSARTGGGTGELFF
TRBD1,TRBJ1-5,TRBV27,once,TGTGCCAGCAGGGACAGGGGGCGAAATCAGCCCCAGCATTTT,CASRDRGRNQPQHF
-,TRBJ2-3,TRBV19,few,TGTGCCAGCGACCCAGGGGGGAAGATCACAGATACGCAGTATTTT,CASDPGGKITDTQYF